This entry lists 5 T cell receptor beta chains sequenced from one sample in a study of cytomegalovirus exposure and HLA in healthy donors. It was with 60 Vbeta and 13 Jbeta primers that the PCR ran. Clones were read by immunoSEQ multiplex PCR, and TCRdb kept only the in-frame ones, dropping some. The table has approximately 260,000 clones, 80% to 95% seen once. Sequencing used PBMCs. All receptors come from a girl aged 2 to 9 in good health and CMV-seronegative.

The chain carries TRBV7-9 and TRBJ2-1; unclear D gene. CDR1 SEHNR and CDR2 FQNEAQ come from the germline V gene (reference sequence). This CDR3 has 11 amino acids. The V end was cut by 5 bases, the J end by 8 bases, with 7 bases between. The CDR3, as DNA: TGTGCCAGCAGCCCCTCGGATGAGCAGTTCTTC. Residues: CASSPSDEQFF.

The J gene is TRBJ2-7, the V gene TRBV4-1; 8 bases agree with TRBD1. V trimming: 0 bases; J trimming: 2 bases; junction bases outside the gene matches: 3. The germline CDR1 and CDR2 sequences are MGHRA and YSYEKL. CDR3 size: 15 residues. CDR3 region: CASSQDKTGAYEQYF. Written as DNA, the CDR3 is TGCGCCAGCAGCCAAGACAAGACAGGGGCCTACGAGCAGTACTTC.

This clone was seen once. The V and J genes are TRBV15 and TRBJ2-6, with D possibly matching TRBD1 (6 bases). The CDR3 spans 15 residues. Germline loops: CDR1 LNHNV, CDR2 YYDKDF (reference sequence). V shed 5 bases and J shed 0 bases, with 8 bases lying between them. CDR3 nucleotides: TGTGCCACCAGCGGACAGAACTCTGGGGCCAACGTCCTGACTTTC. Amino acids: CATSGQNSGANVLTF.

This clone was seen a handful of times. This rearrangement joins TRBV11-2 to TRBJ1-2; the D gene is possibly TRBD1 (5 bases). The V end lost 3 bases, the J end lost 10 bases, and 12 bases lay between the germline ends. The CDR3 runs 12 residues. The V gene's germline CDR1 is SGHAT and CDR2 FQNNGV. The CDR3 DNA is TGTGCCAGCAGCTTCAGCAGGGTTGACTACACCTTC. Its translation: CASSFSRVDYTF.

The gene calls are TRBV18 and TRBJ2-7, with 9 positions matching TRBD1. CDR1 and CDR2 (germline): KGHSH, LQKENI. V lost 0 bases, J lost 6 bases, and 6 bases stayed unmatched. CDR3 length: 15 amino acids. CDR3 DNA: TGTGCCAGCTCACCACCGATGGGACAGGGAGGCGAGCAGTACTTC. Protein sequence: CASSPPMGQGGEQYF.